The T cell receptor beta chain under discussion was sequenced for a study of CD8+ T cells in alopecia areata. General study points: Scalp clonality, together with expanded CD8+ clones among the top 100, fell significantly with tofacitinib. A great number of expanded lesional clones endured in scalp and blood during tofacitinib.

RNA, once extracted, was reverse transcribed into cDNA for use as the sequencing template. Produced via immunoSEQ multiplex PCR; TCRdb's table is partial and in-frame only. This table has approximately 200,000 clones, about 62% appearing once. Remarks on this clone: Antigen: not known.

The germline CDR1 and CDR2 sequences are KGHSH and LQKENI. The CDR3 extends over 16 amino acids. V gave up 3 bases and J gave up 5 bases; unmatched junction bases: 9. Treatment indicated: oral pan-JAK inhibitor, 5-10 mg twice daily. The V call is TRBV18, the J call TRBJ2-5; 10 positions agree with TRBD1. The TCR was taken from a human donor with alopecia areata. Specimen: CD4+ T cells sorted from blood, collected at week 24, from a patient treated with tofacitinib. The CDR3 loop reads CASSPTGTGVGETQYF. CDR3 in DNA: TGTGCCAGCTCACCTACCGGGACAGGGGTCGGGGAGACCCAGTACTTC. Complete variable domain (other parts from reference TRBV18 and TRBJ2-5): NAGVMQNPRHLVRRRGQEARLRCSPMKGHSHVYWYRQLPEEGLKFMVYLQKENIIDESGMPKERFSAEFPKEGPSILRIQQVVRGDSAAYFCASSPTGTGVGETQYFGPGTRLLVL.